Listed here are 18 T cell receptor beta chains from one sample, sequenced in a study of blood T cell repertoires in COVID-19. Sequencing was performed with immunoSEQ multiplex PCR; in TCRdb, only in-frame clones are kept and a portion is missing. The table lists 130,000 to 150,000 clones, 85% of them singletons, with around 2.5% in the top ten. Sequencing input: peripheral blood. Receptor source: a human donor with acute or convalescent COVID-19. The donor label of this sample is uncertain.

The rearrangement links TRBV20-1 to TRBJ2-7; D is uncertain. V was cut by 3 bases and J by 3 bases, with 6 bases left in between. Germline V gives CDR1 DFQATT, CDR2 SNEGSKA (reference sequence). This CDR3 region has 11 residues. The CDR3 DNA reads as TGCAGTGCTAGCCTTTTCTACGAGCAGTACTTC. This translates into CSASLFYEQYF.

The V gene is TRBV2, the J gene TRBJ2-2; the match to TRBD2 covers 10 bases. The trim removed 7 bases at V and 5 bases at J, leaving 19 bases unmatched. The germline CDR1 and CDR2 sequences are SNHLY and FYNNEI. The CDR3 has 19 amino acids. CDR3 amino acids: CASINRPATSGPKTGELFF. DNA for the CDR3: TGTGCCAGCATAAACCGGCCCGCGACTAGCGGGCCAAAGACCGGGGAGCTGTTTTTT.

The chain joins TRBV7-8 to TRBJ2-2, with unresolved D. V was clipped by 11 bases and J by 4 bases, with 14 bases between them. CDR1 SGHVS and CDR2 FQNEAQ come from the germline V gene. This CDR3 spans 13 amino acids. CDR3 DNA sequence: TGTGCCGCCGGTGGGCAGTTCACCGGGGAGCTGTTTTTT. It yields the protein CAAGGQFTGELFF. Complete variable domain (other parts from reference TRBV7-8 and TRBJ2-2): GAGVSQSPRYKVAKRGQDVALRCDPISGHVSLFWYQQALGQGPEFLTYFQNEAQLDKSGLPSDRFFAERPEGSVSTLKIQRTQQEDSAVYLCAAGGQFTGELFFGEGSRLTVL.

In its sample, this clone was seen once. The V call is TRBV9, the J call TRBJ1-1; 8 bases are shared with TRBD1. The germline CDR1 and CDR2 sequences are SGDLS and YYNGEE. Germline trimming cut 0 bases from V and 4 bases from J; bases unmatched to any gene: 11. The CDR3 runs to 17 residues. The CDR3 reads CASSVVRAGGLGTEAFF. The CDR3, as DNA: TGTGCCAGCAGCGTAGTTCGCGCAGGGGGCCTTGGCACTGAAGCTTTCTTT.

The genes are TRBV5-6 and TRBJ1-1, with a possible D match to TRBD1 (5 bases). Trimming pared 5 bases from V and 4 bases from J, leaving 15 bases between. CDR1 and CDR2 (germline): SGHDT, YYEEEE. This CDR3 is 14 amino acids long. CDR3 amino acids: CASRGVGGFTEAFF. The CDR3 DNA reads as TGTGCCAGCAGGGGGGTCGGAGGGTTCACTGAAGCTTTCTTT.

The CDR3 DNA sequence: TGTGCCTGGAGAACAGATCCTGGAAACACCATATATTTT. This encodes CAWRTDPGNTIYF. The chain links TRBV30 to TRBJ1-3; D remains unclear. The V gene lost 3 bases and the J gene lost 2 bases, with 8 bases spanning the gap. Germline CDR1 is GTSNPN and CDR2 is SVGIG (reference sequence). The CDR3 runs 13 residues.

The rearrangement uses TRBV28 and TRBJ1-1; maybe TRBD1 (5 bases). This CDR3 is built from 14 residues. V shed 6 bases and J shed 3 bases, with 14 bases lying between them. CDR1 MDHEN and CDR2 SYDVKM come from the germline V gene. CDR3 in amino acids: CASSPGRGDTEAFF. The CDR3 DNA sequence: TGTGCCAGCAGCCCCGGGAGGGGTGACACTGAAGCTTTCTTT.

This rearrangement joins TRBV15 to TRBJ1-5; 8 nucleotides align to TRBD1. CDR1 is LNHNV, CDR2 YYDKDF, per germline (reference sequence). The CDR3 spans 14 residues. The V segment lost 5 bases and the J segment 7 bases; nucleotides outside the gene matches: 7. For the CDR3, the DNA is TGTGCCACCAGCTTAGACAGGGGCTGGCAGCCCCAGCATTTT. Translation gives CATSLDRGWQPQHF.

The chain carries TRBV5-4 and TRBJ2-1; 7 nucleotides line up with TRBD1. CDR1 is SGHNT and CDR2 is YYREEE in the germline V gene (reference sequence). The CDR3 loop spans 15 amino acids. J lost 2 bases, V lost 0 bases, and 2 bases had no gene match. CDR3 protein: CASSLDRGAYNEQFF. The DNA of the CDR3 is TGTGCCAGCAGCTTGGACAGGGGTGCCTACAATGAGCAGTTCTTC.

The rearrangement joins TRBV9 to TRBJ1-1, with TRBD1 matching 10 bases. The V gene end was trimmed by 3 bases and the J gene end by 5 bases; junction bases not matched to a gene: 4. CDR3 length equals 14 residues. The V gene's germline CDR1 is SGDLS and CDR2 YYNGEE. The CDR3 coding sequence is TGTGCCAGCAGCGGCGGGACAGGGGTTACTGAAGCTTTCTTT. Translated, it gives CASSGGTGVTEAFF.

The V and J genes are TRBV7-2 and TRBJ1-5; 7 positions match TRBD1. Germline-derived CDR1 and CDR2 are SGHTA and FQGNSA. There are 13 residues in the CDR3. V shed 5 bases, J shed 7 bases, and the junction held 5 bases outside the gene matches. The CDR3 DNA reads as TGTGCCAGCAGCGTGCGACAGGGACAGCCCCAGCATTTT. Amino acids: CASSVRQGQPQHF.

This clone was observed a single time. The chain has TRBV18 and TRBJ1-5; a weak D match, TRBD1 (6 bases). Trimming took 2 bases from V and 7 from J, leaving 15 bases between them. From germline, CDR1 is KGHSH and CDR2 LQKENI. The CDR3 sequence is 15 residues long. In nucleotides, the CDR3 is TGTGCCAGCTCACCATCCACAGGGTTTGAACAGCCCCAGCATTTT. Translation gives CASSPSTGFEQPQHF.

J is TRBJ1-4 and V is TRBV6-5; D call uncertain. The CDR3 has 14 amino acids. Germline V gene data show CDR1 as MNHEY and CDR2 as SVGAGI. Trimming removed 6 bases from V and 0 bases from J, with 8 bases in between. CDR3: CASSLTTTNEKLFF. As DNA, the CDR3 is TGTGCCAGCAGCTTGACAACAACTAATGAAAAACTGTTTTTT.

This chain uses TRBV21-1 with TRBJ1-5. TRBV21-1 is a pseudogene. The CDR3 is 17 residues long. DNA for the CDR3: TGTGCCAGCAGCAAAAATCTTGGTGCGGGAAACCATCAGCCCCAGCATTTT. Its translation: CASSKNLGAGNHQPQHF.

The J gene is TRBJ2-3, the V gene TRBV9, with 12 bases matching TRBD2. Germline trimming cut 2 bases from V and 0 bases from J; bases unmatched to any gene: 7. Germline CDR1 is SGDLS and CDR2 is YYNGEE. CDR3 size: 18 residues. CDR3 nucleotide sequence: TGTGCCAGCAGCGTCATGACTAGCGGGGGTACTAGCACAGATACGCAGTATTTT. It yields the protein CASSVMTSGGTSTDTQYF.

This sequence joins TRBV7-2 and TRBJ1-2; 7 nucleotides agree with TRBD1. Per germline, CDR1 SGHTA and CDR2 FQGNSA. V trimming: 1 base; J trimming: 7 bases; junction bases outside the gene matches: 6. This CDR3 is 14 amino acids long. The CDR3 DNA reads TGTGCCAGCAGCTTAGGTGACAGGGAGTCTGGCTACACCTTC. Protein product: CASSLGDRESGYTF.

The rearrangement uses TRBV27 and TRBJ2-1, with 12 bases matching TRBD2. J lost 7 bases, V lost 8 bases, and 0 bases had no gene match. This CDR3 has 12 amino acids. In germline, CDR1 is MNHEY, CDR2 SMNVEV (reference sequence). CDR3 nucleotides: TGTGCCAGCGGACTAGCGGGAAATGAGCAGTTCTTC. Residues: CASGLAGNEQFF.

This chain connects TRBV19 to TRBJ1-2; D possibly corresponds to TRBD1 (5 bases). There are 13 residues in the CDR3. The V gene's germline CDR1 is LNHDA and CDR2 SQIVND (reference sequence). Trimming took off 3 bases at V and 7 bases at J, with 12 bases between the two ends. The CDR3 protein is CASSILGVGGYTF. In DNA, the CDR3 is TGTGCCAGTAGTATCTTAGGGGTAGGTGGCTACACCTTC.